This T cell receptor (beta chain) is from a study of shared T cell receptors in the human thymus. TCRdb's table, derived via immunoSEQ multiplex PCR, lists solely in-frame clones and lacks some. The profile shows hundreds of thousands of clones, roughly 90% of them singletons. The germline V gene encodes CDR1 ENHRY and CDR2 SYGVKD. The CDR3 contains 16 residues. V shed 2 bases, J shed 4 bases, and the junction held 6 bases outside the gene matches. These data are also associated with another study on human thymus T cells. This second study notes: The source of the thymus tissue was resections taken during corrective heart surgery. There appeared to be biased usage of V and J genes in thymic and blood repertoires. Unrelated individuals had highly overlapping thymic repertoires, as reported in related research.

The TCR comes from a boy younger than two with a congenital heart defect. Sequenced: thymocytes. The chain is built from TRBV10-3 and TRBJ2-7; 12 bases agree with TRBD2. CDR3 sequence (DNA): TGTGCCATCAGTGAGCCCGGGACTAGCGGGCCTTACGAGCAGTACTTC. This encodes CAISEPGTSGPYEQYF.